This TCR beta chain was sequenced during a study of CD8+CD57+ T cells in acquired aplastic anemia. Genomic DNA served as template for TCR beta VDJ and CDR3 profiling. Using its own MiXCR run on the reads, TCRdb lists one record per CDR3 protein. The sample shows approximately 190,000 distinct CDR3 sequences, around 47% of them seen only once. This clonotype was observed a few times. What it binds is unknown. Flow cytometry had shown expanded CD8+CD57+ cells in the patients chosen for sequencing. Each patient carried a diagnosis of severe acquired aplastic anemia. Blood sampling was performed on the patients, and none of them had received therapy by then. Study-level results: Researchers report that about 29 CD8+ CDR3 sequences appeared in both patients and controls.

The germline V and J ends were trimmed by 4 bases and 2 bases, with 11 bases remaining between them. Germline V gene sequence: CDR1 LGHDT, CDR2 YNNKEL (reference sequence). The CDR3 has 15 amino acids. This receptor was taken from a human donor with aplastic anemia. This sequence joins TRBV3-1 and TRBJ2-2; D remains unclear. Specimen: sorted CD4+, CD8+, or CD8+CD57+ T cells (not recorded which) from PBMCs. The CDR3: CASSRRVLNTGELFF. The CDR3 DNA follows: TGTGCCAGCAGCCGTAGGGTGCTCAACACCGGGGAGCTGTTTTTT.